Below, 2 T cell receptor beta chains from the same sample are listed, as sequenced in a study of T cells expressing NK-cell markers. From the 5' RACE reads, TCRdb lists one entry per CDR3 protein and no DNA. Its listing shows 400,000 to 450,000 distinct CDR3 sequences. The material sequenced was blood T cells: a sorted CD56 or NKG2C T cell subset, CD4+ or CD8+ T cells, or bulk PBMC T cells (not recorded which). The receptors come from a woman aged 18 to 75 in good health.

The J gene is TRBJ2-1, the V gene TRBV6-1; the D call from TCRdb, TRBD2, cannot be confirmed without DNA. CDR1 MNHNS and CDR2 SASEGT come from the germline V gene. CDR3 length equals 14 residues. CDR3 residues: CASRPLAGVGEQFF.

The rearrangement uses TRBV4-1 and TRBJ1-4; with no DNA, the TCRdb D assignment of TRBD1 cannot be verified. Germline CDR1 and CDR2: MGHRA and YSYEKL. The CDR3 covers 16 residues. CDR3: CASSQDPGGGAEKLFF.